A single sample gave rise to the 2 T cell receptor beta chains below, sequenced in a study of shared clonotypes between healthy human individuals. Clones were read by immunoSEQ multiplex PCR, and TCRdb kept only the in-frame ones, dropping some. The sample has 900,000 to 1,200,000 clones; approximately 78% are singletons. The sample taken for sequencing was memory CD4+ T cells from PBMCs. The sample's subset: CD45RA-negative fraction. Receptors originate from a man aged 18-30 years in good health. Some clones in this sample may be carry-over from other donors' samples.

The gene calls are TRBV6-6 and TRBJ1-5; no clear D. Trimming took off 6 bases at V and 0 bases at J, with 12 bases between the two ends. The CDR3 length is 15 residues. The germline V gene has CDR1 MNHNY and CDR2 SVGAGI (reference sequence). In DNA, the CDR3 is TGTGCCAGCAGCCAACCCTACAGTAGCAATCAGCCCCAGCATTTT. Its translation: CASSQPYSSNQPQHF.

As regards this clone: Other DNA sequences from this sample encode an identical CDR3 as well. The CDR3 DNA is TGTGCCAGCAGCTTACGAGCGAACACCGGGGAGCTGTTTTTT. Its protein is CASSLRANTGELFF. The chain employs TRBV7-2 and TRBJ2-2; D is undetermined. The germline gives CDR1 SGHTA, CDR2 FQGNSA. Trimming left V 2 bases short and J 0 bases short, with 4 bases between. The CDR3 extends over 14 amino acids.